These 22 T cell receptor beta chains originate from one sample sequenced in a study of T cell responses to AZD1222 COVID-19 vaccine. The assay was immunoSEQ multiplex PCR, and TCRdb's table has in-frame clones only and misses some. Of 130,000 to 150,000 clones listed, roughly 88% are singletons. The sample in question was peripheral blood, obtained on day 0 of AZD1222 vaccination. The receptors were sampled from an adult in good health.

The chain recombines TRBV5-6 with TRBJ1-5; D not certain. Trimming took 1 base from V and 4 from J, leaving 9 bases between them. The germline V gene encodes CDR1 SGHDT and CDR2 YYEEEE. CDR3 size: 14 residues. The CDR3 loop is CASSLRSSNQPQHF. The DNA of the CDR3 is TGTGCCAGCAGCTTGCGCAGTTCTAATCAGCCCCAGCATTTT.

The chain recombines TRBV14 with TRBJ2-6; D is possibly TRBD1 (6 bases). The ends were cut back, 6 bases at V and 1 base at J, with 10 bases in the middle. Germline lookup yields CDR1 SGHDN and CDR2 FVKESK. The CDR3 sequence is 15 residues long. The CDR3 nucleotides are TGTGCCAGCAGACTTCAGGGGTCTGGGGCCAACGTCCTGACTTTC. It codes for CASRLQGSGANVLTF.

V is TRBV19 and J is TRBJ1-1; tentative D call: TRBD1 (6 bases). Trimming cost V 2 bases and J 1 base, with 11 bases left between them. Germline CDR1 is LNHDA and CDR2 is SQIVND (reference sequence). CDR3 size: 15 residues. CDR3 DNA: TGTGCCAGTAGTATACGGGGGGGCTCGAACACTGAAGCTTTCTTT. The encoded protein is CASSIRGGSNTEAFF.

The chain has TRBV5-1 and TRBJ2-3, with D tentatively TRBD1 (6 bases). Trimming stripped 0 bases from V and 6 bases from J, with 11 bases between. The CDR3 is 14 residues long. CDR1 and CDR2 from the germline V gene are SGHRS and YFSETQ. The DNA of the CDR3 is TGCGCCAGCAGCTTGGCTCAGGGGAGCGATACGCAGTATTTT. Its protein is CASSLAQGSDTQYF.

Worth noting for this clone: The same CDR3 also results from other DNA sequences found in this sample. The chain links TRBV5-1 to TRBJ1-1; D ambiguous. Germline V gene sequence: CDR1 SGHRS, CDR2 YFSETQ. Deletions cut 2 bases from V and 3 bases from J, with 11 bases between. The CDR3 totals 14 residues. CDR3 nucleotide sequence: TGCGCCAGCAGCTTCTCTGGCGGGGACACTGAAGCTTTCTTT. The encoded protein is CASSFSGGDTEAFF.

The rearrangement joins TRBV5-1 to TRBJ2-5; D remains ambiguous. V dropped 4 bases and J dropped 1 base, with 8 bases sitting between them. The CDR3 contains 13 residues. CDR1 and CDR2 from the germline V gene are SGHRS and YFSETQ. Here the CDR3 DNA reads TGCGCCAGCAGCCCCGTGGTCCAAGAGACCCAGTACTTC. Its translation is CASSPVVQETQYF.

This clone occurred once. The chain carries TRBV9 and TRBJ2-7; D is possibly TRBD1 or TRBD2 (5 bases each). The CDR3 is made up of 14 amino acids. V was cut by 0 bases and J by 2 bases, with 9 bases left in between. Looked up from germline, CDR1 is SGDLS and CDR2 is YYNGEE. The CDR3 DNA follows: TGTGCCAGCAGCGTAGCCCAGGGAGCCTACGAGCAGTACTTC. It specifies CASSVAQGAYEQYF.

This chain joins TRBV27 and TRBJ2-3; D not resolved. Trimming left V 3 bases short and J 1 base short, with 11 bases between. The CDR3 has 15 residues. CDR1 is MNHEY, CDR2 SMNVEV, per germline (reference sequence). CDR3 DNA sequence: TGTGCCAGCAGTTTCCCCGGCGGAGGCACAGATACGCAGTATTTT. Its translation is CASSFPGGGTDTQYF.

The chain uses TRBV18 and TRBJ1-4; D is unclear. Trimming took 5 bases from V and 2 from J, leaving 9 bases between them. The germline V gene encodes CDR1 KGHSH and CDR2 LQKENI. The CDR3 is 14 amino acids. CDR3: CASSISDTNEKLFF. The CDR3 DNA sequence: TGTGCCAGCTCAATTTCAGACACTAATGAAAAACTGTTTTTT.

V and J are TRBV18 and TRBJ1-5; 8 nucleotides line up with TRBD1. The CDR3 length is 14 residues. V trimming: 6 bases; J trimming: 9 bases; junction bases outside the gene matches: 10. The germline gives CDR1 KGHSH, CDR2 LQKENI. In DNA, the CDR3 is TGTGCCAGCTCCCATGGACAGGGCCGAGGGCCCCAGCATTTT. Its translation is CASSHGQGRGPQHF.

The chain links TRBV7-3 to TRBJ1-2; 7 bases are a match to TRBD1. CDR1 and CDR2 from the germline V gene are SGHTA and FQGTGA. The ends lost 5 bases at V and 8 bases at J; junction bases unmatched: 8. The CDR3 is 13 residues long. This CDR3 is CASSPDREMGYTF. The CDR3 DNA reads TGTGCCAGCAGCCCAGACAGGGAGATGGGCTACACCTTC. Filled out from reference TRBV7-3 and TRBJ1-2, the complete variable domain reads GAGVSQTPSNKVTEKGKYVELRCDPISGHTALYWYRQSLGQGPEFLIYFQGTGAADDSGLPNDRFFAVRPEGSVSTLKIQRTERGDSAVYLCASSPDREMGYTFGSGTRLTVV.

CDR3: CASSPDGGGQPQHF. The CDR3, as DNA: TGTGCCAGCAGTCCGGACGGAGGAGGTCAGCCCCAGCATTTT. This sequence joins TRBV6-5 and TRBJ1-5, with D hard to call. V was pared by 5 bases and J by 6 bases, with 14 bases between. The CDR3 spans 14 residues. The germline gives CDR1 MNHEY, CDR2 SVGAGI.

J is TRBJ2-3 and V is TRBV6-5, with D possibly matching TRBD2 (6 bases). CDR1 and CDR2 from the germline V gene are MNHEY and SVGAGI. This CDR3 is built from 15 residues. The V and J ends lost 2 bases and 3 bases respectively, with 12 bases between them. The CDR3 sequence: CASSYRRAGTDTQYF. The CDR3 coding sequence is TGTGCCAGCAGTTACAGGCGGGCGGGGACAGATACGCAGTATTTT.

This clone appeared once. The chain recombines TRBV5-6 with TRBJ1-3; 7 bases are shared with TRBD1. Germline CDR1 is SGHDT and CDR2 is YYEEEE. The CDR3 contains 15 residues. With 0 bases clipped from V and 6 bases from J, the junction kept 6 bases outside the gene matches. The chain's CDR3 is CASSLDRGTINTIYF. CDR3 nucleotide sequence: TGTGCCAGCAGCTTGGACAGGGGTACCATAAACACCATATATTTT. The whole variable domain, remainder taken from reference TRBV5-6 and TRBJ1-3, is DAGVTQSPTHLIKTRGQQVTLRCSPKSGHDTVSWYQQALGQGPQFIFQYYEEEERQRGNFPDRFSGHQFPNYSSELNVNALLLGDSALYLCASSLDRGTINTIYFGEGSWLTVV.

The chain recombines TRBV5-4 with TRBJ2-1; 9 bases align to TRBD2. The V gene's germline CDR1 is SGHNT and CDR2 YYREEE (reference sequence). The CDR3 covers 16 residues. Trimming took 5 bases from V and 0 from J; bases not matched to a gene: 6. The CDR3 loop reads CASSSGGGGSYNEQFF. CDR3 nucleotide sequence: TGTGCCAGCAGTTCTGGCGGGGGGGGCTCCTACAATGAGCAGTTCTTC.

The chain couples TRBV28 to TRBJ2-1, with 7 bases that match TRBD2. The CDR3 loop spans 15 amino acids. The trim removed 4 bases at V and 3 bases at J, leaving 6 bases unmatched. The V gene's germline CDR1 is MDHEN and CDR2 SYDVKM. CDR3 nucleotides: TGTGCCAGCAGTTCAGCTAGCGGCAACTACAATGAGCAGTTCTTC. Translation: CASSSASGNYNEQFF.

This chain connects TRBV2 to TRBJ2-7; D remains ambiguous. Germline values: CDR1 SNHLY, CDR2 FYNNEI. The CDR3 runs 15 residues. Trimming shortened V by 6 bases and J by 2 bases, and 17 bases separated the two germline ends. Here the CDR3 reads CASRPSVYIAYEQYF. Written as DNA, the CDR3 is TGTGCCAGCAGACCTAGTGTGTATATTGCCTACGAGCAGTACTTC.

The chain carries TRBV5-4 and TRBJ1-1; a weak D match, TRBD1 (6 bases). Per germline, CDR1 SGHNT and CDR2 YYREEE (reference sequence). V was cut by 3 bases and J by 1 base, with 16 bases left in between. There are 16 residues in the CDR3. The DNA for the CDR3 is TGTGCCAGCAGCTCCGGAGGCGGGGGGGCGAACACTGAAGCTTTCTTT. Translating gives CASSSGGGGANTEAFF.

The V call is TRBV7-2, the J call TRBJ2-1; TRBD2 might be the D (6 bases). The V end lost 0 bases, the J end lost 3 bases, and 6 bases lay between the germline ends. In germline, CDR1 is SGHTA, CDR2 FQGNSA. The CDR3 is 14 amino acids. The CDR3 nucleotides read TGTGCCAGCAGCTTAGCGGGGGGCTACAATGAGCAGTTCTTC. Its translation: CASSLAGGYNEQFF.

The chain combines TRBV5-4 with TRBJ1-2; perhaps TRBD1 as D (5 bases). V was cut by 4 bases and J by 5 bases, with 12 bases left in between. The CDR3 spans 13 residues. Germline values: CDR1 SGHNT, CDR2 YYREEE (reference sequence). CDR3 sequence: CASSTIGTYGYTF. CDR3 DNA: TGTGCCAGCAGCACCATTGGGACGTATGGCTACACCTTC.

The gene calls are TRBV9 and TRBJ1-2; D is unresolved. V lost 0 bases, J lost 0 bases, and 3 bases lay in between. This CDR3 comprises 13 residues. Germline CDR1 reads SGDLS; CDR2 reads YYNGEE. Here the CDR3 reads CASSVAPNYGYTF. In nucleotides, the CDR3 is TGTGCCAGCAGCGTAGCTCCTAACTATGGCTACACCTTC. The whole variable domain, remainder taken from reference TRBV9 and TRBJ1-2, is DSGVTQTPKHLITATGQRVTLRCSPRSGDLSVYWYQQSLDQGLQFLIQYYNGEERAKGNILERFSAQQFPDLHSELNLSSLELGDSALYFCASSVAPNYGYTFGSGTRLTVV.

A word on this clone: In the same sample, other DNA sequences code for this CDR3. CDR3 in amino acids: CASSGGTGGYQETQYF. The CDR3 nucleotides read TGCGCCAGCAGCGGAGGGACAGGGGGTTACCAAGAGACCCAGTACTTC. This sequence joins TRBV5-1 and TRBJ2-5; 11 bases match TRBD1. Germline values: CDR1 SGHRS, CDR2 YFSETQ. CDR3 length: 16 amino acids. The V segment lost 4 bases and the J segment 0 bases; nucleotides outside the gene matches: 5.